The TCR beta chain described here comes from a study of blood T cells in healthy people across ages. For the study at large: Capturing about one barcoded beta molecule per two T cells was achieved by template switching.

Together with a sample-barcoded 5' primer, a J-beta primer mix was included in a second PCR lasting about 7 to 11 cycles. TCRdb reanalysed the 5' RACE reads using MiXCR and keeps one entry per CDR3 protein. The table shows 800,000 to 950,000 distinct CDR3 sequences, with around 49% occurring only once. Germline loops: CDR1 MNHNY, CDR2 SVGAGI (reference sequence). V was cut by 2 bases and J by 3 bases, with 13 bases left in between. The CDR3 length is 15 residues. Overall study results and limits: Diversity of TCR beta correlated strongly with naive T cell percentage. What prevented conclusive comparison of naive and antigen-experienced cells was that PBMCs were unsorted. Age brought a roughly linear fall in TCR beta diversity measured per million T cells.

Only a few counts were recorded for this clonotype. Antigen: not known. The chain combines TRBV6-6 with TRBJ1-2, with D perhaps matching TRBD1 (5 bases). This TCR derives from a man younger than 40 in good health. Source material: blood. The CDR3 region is CASSYEAGNHYGYTF. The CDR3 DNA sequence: TGTGCCAGCAGTTACGAGGCAGGGAATCACTATGGCTACACCTTC.